Each of the 8 T cell receptor beta chains below was sequenced from the same sample in a study of CD8 T cells in Susac syndrome. RNA in amounts of 0.5 to 1 ug was reverse transcribed with random hexamers. Each CDR3 protein is one row after TCRdb ran MiXCR on the immunoSEQ multiplex PCR reads. The sample has about 180,000 distinct CDR3 sequences, roughly 95% seen once. The sequenced sample was CD8+ T cells from PBMCs. Receptor source: a human donor with multiple sclerosis.

V is TRBV20-1 and J is TRBJ1-1; D is undetermined. The V and J ends lost 5 bases and 1 base respectively, with 5 bases between them. From germline, CDR1 is DFQATT and CDR2 SNEGSKA (reference sequence). This CDR3 is built from 11 residues. CDR3 nucleotide sequence: TGCAGTGCTGGCGAGAACACTGAAGCTTTCTTT. Protein product: CSAGENTEAFF.

CDR3 protein: CASSLMGQKNTEAFF. The DNA of the CDR3 is TGTGCCAGCAGCTTAATGGGGCAGAAGAACACTGAAGCTTTCTTT. The chain links TRBV7-9 to TRBJ1-1; possible D gene TRBD1, 5 bases. Germline CDR1 is SEHNR and CDR2 is FQNEAQ (reference sequence). CDR3 length: 15 residues. Trimming took 2 bases from V and 1 from J, leaving 11 bases between them.

This chain links TRBV6-5 with TRBJ1-1; 8 positions match TRBD1. In germline, CDR1 is MNHEY, CDR2 SVGAGI. Trimming took 6 bases from V and 11 from J; bases not matched to a gene: 8. CDR3 length: 12 amino acids. The CDR3 here is CASSVDRASAFF. The CDR3 region has the DNA TGTGCCAGCAGCGTGGACAGGGCTTCCGCTTTCTTT.

V and J are TRBV28 and TRBJ2-7, with 9 bases that match TRBD2. With V trimmed by 4 bases and J by 6 bases, 10 bases remained unmatched. CDR3 length: 15 amino acids. CDR1 and CDR2 from the germline V gene are MDHEN and SYDVKM. The CDR3: CASSSIAGVLGEQYF. CDR3 nucleotides: TGTGCCAGCAGTTCGATAGCGGGGGTTCTCGGCGAGCAGTACTTC.

The rearrangement links TRBV11-2 to TRBJ2-1; D might be TRBD1 (7 bases). The CDR3 runs to 17 residues. Germline CDR1 is SGHAT and CDR2 is FQNNGV. The ends were cut back, 2 bases at V and 5 bases at J, with 19 bases in the middle. In DNA, the CDR3 is TGTGCCAGCAGCTTAAGTTTGTACCTCAGGGGGGACAATGAGCAGTTCTTC. Residues: CASSLSLYLRGDNEQFF. The whole variable domain, filled in from reference TRBV11-2 and TRBJ2-1, reads EAGVAQSPRYKIIEKRQSVAFWCNPISGHATLYWYQQILGQGPKLLIQFQNNGVVDDSQLPKDRFSAERLKGVDSTLKIQPAKLEDSAVYLCASSLSLYLRGDNEQFFGPGTRLTVL.

The chain employs TRBV7-9 and TRBJ2-3; D not resolved. V was pared by 5 bases and J by 1 base, with 10 bases between. Looked up from germline, CDR1 is SEHNR and CDR2 is FQNEAQ (reference sequence). This CDR3 comprises 14 residues. CDR3 in amino acids: CASSEGRGTDTQYF. In DNA, the CDR3 is TGTGCCAGCAGCGAAGGAAGGGGCACAGATACGCAGTATTTT. Full variable domain (remainder filled in from reference TRBV7-9 and TRBJ2-3): DTGVSQNPRHKITKRGQNVTFRCDPISEHNRLYWYRQTLGQGPEFLTYFQNEAQLEKSRLLSDRFSAERPKGSFSTLEIQRTEQGDSAMYLCASSEGRGTDTQYFGPGTRLTVL.

V gene TRBV3-1 combines with J gene TRBJ2-1; D might be TRBD2 (5 bases). The CDR3 covers 14 residues. Germline CDR1 is LGHDT and CDR2 is YNNKEL (reference sequence). With 5 bases removed from V and 6 bases from J, the gap between germline ends came to 14 bases. The CDR3 is CASSEDPGLNEQFF. Here the CDR3 DNA reads TGTGCCAGCAGCGAGGACCCCGGACTCAATGAGCAGTTCTTC.

The chain couples TRBV20-1 to TRBJ2-1, with D uncertain. CDR3 length equals 13 residues. V dropped 1 base and J dropped 8 bases, with 12 bases sitting between them. Germline values: CDR1 DFQATT, CDR2 SNEGSKA (reference sequence). As DNA, the CDR3 is TGCAGTGCTAGAGCGACTTCGTCGGATGAGCAGTTCTTC. This sequence encodes CSARATSSDEQFF.